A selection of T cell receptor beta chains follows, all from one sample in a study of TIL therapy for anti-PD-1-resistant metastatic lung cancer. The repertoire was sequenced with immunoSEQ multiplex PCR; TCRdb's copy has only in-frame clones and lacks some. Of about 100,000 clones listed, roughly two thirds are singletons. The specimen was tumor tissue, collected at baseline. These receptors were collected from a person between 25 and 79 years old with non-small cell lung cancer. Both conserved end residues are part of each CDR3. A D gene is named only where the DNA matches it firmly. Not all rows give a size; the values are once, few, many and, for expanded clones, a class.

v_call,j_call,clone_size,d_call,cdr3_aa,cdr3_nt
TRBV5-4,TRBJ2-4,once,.,CASSLEGPAKNIQYF,TGTGCCAGCAGCTTGGAAGGTCCAGCCAAAAACATTCAGTACTTC
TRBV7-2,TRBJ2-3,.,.,CASSLQGVNPATQYF,TGTGCCAGCAGCTTGCAGGGCGTCAATCCCGCGACGCAGTATTTT
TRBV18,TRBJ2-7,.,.,CASSPKVSGVGYEQYF,TGTGCCAGCTCACCAAAGGTATCCGGGGTTGGGTACGAGCAGTACTTC
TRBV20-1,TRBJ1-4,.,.,CSASMSVNEKLFF,TGCAGTGCTAGTATGTCAGTTAATGAAAAACTGTTTTTT
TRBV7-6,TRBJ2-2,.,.,CASSLFTGTNTGELFF,TGTGCCAGCAGCTTATTTACGGGCACGAACACCGGGGAGCTGTTTTTT
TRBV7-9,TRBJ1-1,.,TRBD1,CASSRQDRGSTEAFF,TGTGCCAGCAGCCGACAGGACAGGGGGAGCACTGAAGCTTTCTTT
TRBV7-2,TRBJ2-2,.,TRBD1,CASSLVGGTGSGGELFF,TGTGCCAGCAGCTTAGTAGGCGGGACAGGTAGCGGCGGGGAGCTGTTTTTT
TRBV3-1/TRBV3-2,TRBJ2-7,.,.,CASSQVLAWTGRDSYEQYF,TGTGCCAGCAGCCAAGTCTTGGCCTGGACGGGGCGCGACTCCTACGAGCAGTACTTC
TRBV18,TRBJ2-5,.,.,CASSPNLFQETQYF,TGTGCCAGCTCACCCAACCTTTTCCAAGAGACCCAGTACTTC
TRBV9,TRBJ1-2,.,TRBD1,CASSVEGRGTGGAEGYTF,TGTGCCAGCAGCGTAGAGGGGCGAGGGACAGGGGGCGCGGAGGGCTACACCTTC
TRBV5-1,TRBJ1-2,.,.,CASSSGGTGNYGYTF,TGCGCCAGCAGCTCGGGAGGGACGGGGAACTATGGCTACACCTTC
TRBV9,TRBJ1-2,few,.,CASSVEPSDYGYTF,TGTGCCAGCAGCGTAGAACCGAGCGACTATGGCTACACCTTC
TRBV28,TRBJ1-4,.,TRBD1,CASNAGQGRDEKLFF,TGTGCCAGCAACGCAGGACAGGGGAGAGATGAAAAACTGTTTTTT
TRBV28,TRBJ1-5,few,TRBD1,CASSPPGTGYSNQPQHF,TGTGCCAGCAGTCCCCCCGGGACAGGGTATAGCAATCAGCCCCAGCATTTT
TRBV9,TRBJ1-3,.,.,CASSALGNTGNTIYF,TGTGCCAGCAGCGCCCTCGGGAACACTGGAAACACCATATATTTT
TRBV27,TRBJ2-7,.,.,CASSLKLAPSGEQYF,TGTGCCAGCAGTTTAAAGCTAGCGCCCTCGGGGGAGCAGTACTTC
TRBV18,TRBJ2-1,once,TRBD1,CASSQEQGASSYNEQFF,TGTGCCAGCTCGCAAGAACAGGGGGCGAGCTCCTACAATGAGCAGTTCTTC
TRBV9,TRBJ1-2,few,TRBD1,CASSTTGGAGGYTF,TGTGCCAGCTCAACCACAGGGGGCGCAGGGGGCTACACCTTC
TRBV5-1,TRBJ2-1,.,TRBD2,CASSKASGGYNEQFF,TGCGCCAGCAGCAAAGCTAGCGGGGGGTACAATGAGCAGTTCTTC
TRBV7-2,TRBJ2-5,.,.,CASSLRAAQETQYF,TGTGCCAGCAGCTTAAGGGCAGCCCAAGAGACCCAGTACTTC
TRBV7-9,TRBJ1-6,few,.,CASSFPLHF,TGTGCCAGCAGCTTTCCCCTCCACTTT
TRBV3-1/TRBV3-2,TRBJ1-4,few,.,CASSLSTATNEKLFF,TGTGCCAGCAGCCTATCGACAGCAACTAATGAAAAACTGTTTTTT
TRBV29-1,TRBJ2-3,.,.,CSGARVSTDTQYF,TGCAGCGGGGCCAGGGTTAGCACAGATACGCAGTATTTT
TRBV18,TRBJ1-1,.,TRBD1,CASSPPAGGTEAFF,TGTGCCAGCTCACCACCGGCAGGGGGGACTGAAGCTTTCTTT
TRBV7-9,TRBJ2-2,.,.,CASSLDLETGELFF,TGTGCCAGCAGTTTAGACTTGGAGACCGGGGAGCTGTTTTTT
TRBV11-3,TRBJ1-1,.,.,CASSLDPLTEAFF,TGTGCCAGCAGCTTAGATCCGCTCACTGAAGCTTTCTTT
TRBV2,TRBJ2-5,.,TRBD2,CASRTSGSAGTQYF,TGTGCCAGCAGGACTAGCGGGAGCGCCGGGACCCAGTACTTC
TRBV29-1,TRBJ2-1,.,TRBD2,CSVERGGRGNEQFF,TGCAGCGTTGAACGGGGCGGGAGGGGCAATGAGCAGTTCTTC
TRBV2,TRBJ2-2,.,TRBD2,CASGGLAGVVGELFF,TGTGCCAGCGGGGGGCTAGCGGGAGTGGTCGGGGAGCTGTTTTTT
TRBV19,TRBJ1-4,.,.,CASRKGTDPSATNEKLFF,TGTGCCAGTAGGAAAGGAACGGATCCTTCGGCAACTAATGAAAAACTGTTTTTT
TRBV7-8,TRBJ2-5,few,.,CASSLLDPSETQYF,TGTGCCAGCAGCTTACTTGACCCTTCGGAGACCCAGTACTTC
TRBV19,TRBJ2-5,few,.,CASSGWWETQYF,TGTGCCAGTAGCGGTTGGTGGGAGACCCAGTACTTC
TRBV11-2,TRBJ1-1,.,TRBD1,CASSSQGARGEAFF,TGTGCCAGCAGCTCACAGGGGGCTCGTGGTGAAGCTTTCTTT
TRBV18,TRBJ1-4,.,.,CASSSTVGGNEKLFF,TGTGCCAGCTCATCTACAGTAGGAGGGAATGAAAAACTGTTTTTT
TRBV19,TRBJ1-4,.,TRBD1,CASSETTGYGEKLFF,TGTGCCAGTAGTGAGACGACAGGGTATGGTGAAAAACTGTTTTTT
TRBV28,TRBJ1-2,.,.,CASGVPWQYGYTF,TGTGCCAGCGGAGTCCCCTGGCAGTATGGCTACACCTTC
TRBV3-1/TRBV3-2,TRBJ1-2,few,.,CASSQVGSNYGYTF,TGTGCCAGCAGCCAAGTGGGGTCTAACTATGGCTACACCTTC
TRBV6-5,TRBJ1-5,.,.,CASAPRVSNQPQHF,TGTGCCAGCGCCCCAAGGGTTAGCAATCAGCCCCAGCATTTT
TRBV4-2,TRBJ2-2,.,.,CASSQGFRTTNTGELFF,TGTGCCAGCAGCCAAGGTTTCAGGACTACAAACACCGGGGAGCTGTTTTTT
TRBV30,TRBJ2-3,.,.,CAWSISRTDTQYF,TGTGCCTGGAGTATCAGTCGCACAGATACGCAGTATTTT
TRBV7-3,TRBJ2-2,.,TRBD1,CASSPGQWGTGELFF,TGTGCCAGCAGCCCGGGACAGTGGGGCACCGGGGAGCTGTTTTTT
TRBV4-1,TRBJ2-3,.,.,CANSLGDTQYF,TGCGCCAACAGCCTCGGAGATACGCAGTATTTT
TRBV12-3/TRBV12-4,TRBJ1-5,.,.,CASSLDPSGPQHF,TGTGCCAGCAGTTTAGACCCCTCGGGACCCCAGCATTTT
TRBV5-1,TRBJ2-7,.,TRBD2,CASSLGLAVSSYEQYF,TGCGCCAGCAGCTTGGGACTAGCGGTAAGCTCCTACGAGCAGTACTTC
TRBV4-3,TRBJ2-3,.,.,CASSQAGAVPDTQYF,TGCGCCAGCAGCCAGGCGGGGGCTGTGCCAGATACGCAGTATTTT
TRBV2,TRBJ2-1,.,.,CASSDLGGAIVGEQFF,TGTGCCAGCAGTGACCTGGGGGGCGCAATCGTGGGTGAGCAGTTCTTC
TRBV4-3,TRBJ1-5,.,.,CASSQEEVGDSNQPQHF,TGCGCCAGCAGCCAAGAAGAAGTGGGGGACAGCAATCAGCCCCAGCATTTT
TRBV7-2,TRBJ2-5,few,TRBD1,CASRQTGTIQETQYF,TGTGCCAGCAGACAGACAGGGACCATCCAAGAGACCCAGTACTTC
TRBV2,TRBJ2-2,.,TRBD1,CASNRDRGGTGELFF,TGTGCCAGCAATAGGGACAGGGGCGGCACCGGGGAGCTGTTTTTT
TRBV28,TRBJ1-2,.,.,CASSPLWKGRDYGYTF,TGTGCCAGCAGTCCCCTTTGGAAGGGTAGGGACTATGGCTACACCTTC
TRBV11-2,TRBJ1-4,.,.,CASSLESWGEREKLFF,TGTGCCAGCAGCTTAGAATCTTGGGGCGAGAGAGAAAAACTGTTTTTT
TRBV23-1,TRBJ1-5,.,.,CASSQGKGRQPQHF,TGCGCCAGCAGTCAGGGGAAGGGACGGCAGCCCCAGCATTTT
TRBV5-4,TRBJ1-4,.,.,CASSLGGRSSEKLFF,TGTGCCAGCAGCTTGGGTGGCAGGTCTTCTGAAAAACTGTTTTTT
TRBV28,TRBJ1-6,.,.,CASARVSGHNSPLHF,TGTGCCAGCGCCAGGGTATCGGGGCATAATTCACCCCTCCACTTT
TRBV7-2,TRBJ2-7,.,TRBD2,CASSLALAGGEEQYF,TGTGCCAGCAGCTTAGCCCTAGCGGGAGGGGAGGAGCAGTACTTC
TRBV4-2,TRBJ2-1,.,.,CASSLPSSRDGNTNEQFF,TGTGCCAGCAGCCTCCCTTCATCCCGGGACGGGAATACCAATGAGCAGTTCTTC
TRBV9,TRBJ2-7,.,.,CASSPRASVYEQYF,TGTGCCAGCAGCCCCCGAGCTAGCGTCTACGAGCAGTACTTC
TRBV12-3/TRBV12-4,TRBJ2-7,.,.,CASSPLGYEQYF,TGTGCCAGCAGCCCCCTAGGCTACGAGCAGTACTTC
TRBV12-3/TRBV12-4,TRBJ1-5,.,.,CASHLGFGQPQHF,TGTGCCAGCCATCTAGGGTTTGGTCAGCCCCAGCATTTT
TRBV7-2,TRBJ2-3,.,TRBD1,CASSGQGRTDTQYF,TGTGCCAGCAGCGGACAGGGTCGCACAGATACGCAGTATTTT